This T cell receptor beta chain was found in a study of blood T cell repertoires in COVID-19. This CDR3 has 14 amino acids. In germline, CDR1 is SGHDT, CDR2 YYEEEE. V lost 1 base, J lost 6 bases, and 13 bases lay in between. Authors' processing steps: Using reference gene primer amplification, nucleated cell counts were estimated. Method: immunoSEQ multiplex PCR; TCRdb's copy keeps in-frame clones and lacks some. D and trimming were read from the DNA, whereas the V and J calls and clone size are those reported in that table. Found here are roughly 250,000 clones, 80% to 85% of them singletons; the top ten hold about 1.6%.

This TCR derives from a woman aged 40 to 50 who had recovered from COVID-19. The sequenced sample consisted of peripheral blood. The rearrangement joins TRBV5-6 to TRBJ1-2; weak D call: TRBD1 (5 bases). CDR3 region: CASSLWDSWHGYTF. DNA for the CDR3: TGTGCCAGCAGCTTGTGGGACTCCTGGCATGGCTACACCTTC. Full variable domain (remainder filled in from reference TRBV5-6 and TRBJ1-2): DAGVTQSPTHLIKTRGQQVTLRCSPKSGHDTVSWYQQALGQGPQFIFQYYEEEERQRGNFPDRFSGHQFPNYSSELNVNALLLGDSALYLCASSLWDSWHGYTFGSGTRLTVV.